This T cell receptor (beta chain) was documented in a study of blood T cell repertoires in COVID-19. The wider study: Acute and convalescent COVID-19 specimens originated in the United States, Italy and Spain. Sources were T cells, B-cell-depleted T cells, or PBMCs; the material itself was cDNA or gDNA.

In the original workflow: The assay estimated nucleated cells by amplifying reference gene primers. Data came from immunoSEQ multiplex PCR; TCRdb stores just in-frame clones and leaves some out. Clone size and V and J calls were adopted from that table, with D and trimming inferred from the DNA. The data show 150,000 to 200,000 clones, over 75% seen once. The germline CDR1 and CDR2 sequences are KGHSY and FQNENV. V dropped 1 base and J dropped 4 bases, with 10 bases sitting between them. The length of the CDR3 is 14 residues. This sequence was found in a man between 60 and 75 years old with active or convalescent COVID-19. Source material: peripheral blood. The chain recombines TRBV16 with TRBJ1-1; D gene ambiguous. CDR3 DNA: TGTGCCAGCAGCCAATTCGGAGAAACCACTGAAGCTTTCTTT. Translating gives CASSQFGETTEAFF.